The clone carrying this TCR beta chain has ten or more counts. Its antigen is still unknown. The V gene's germline CDR1 is SGHTA and CDR2 FQGTGA. Trimming removed 5 bases at V and 1 base at J, with 14 bases between. This CDR3 region has 15 residues. The source material, RNA transcripts, was used to amplify TCR beta CDR3 regions. First-round RT-PCR targeting the TCR CDR3 was performed with the HTBI primer set. TCRdb recomputed calls from the multiplex PCR reads with MiXCR, one row per CDR3 protein. The sample includes hundreds of thousands of distinct CDR3 sequences, about a sixth of them seen just once. This specimen comes from a study of T cells in Graves' hyperthyroidism and ophthalmopathy. Study-wide results and caveats: Ophthalmopathy could be told apart from stable hyperthyroidism with a 13 V-J model.

Patients aged 18 to 65 had newly diagnosed hyperthyroidism lasting under 2 months. Material for sequencing was blood. The J gene is TRBJ1-1, the V gene TRBV7-3; tentative D call: TRBD1 (6 bases). This clonotype was sampled from a woman under 30 with Graves' hyperthyroidism. This chain's CDR3 is CASSLRQVTNTEAFF. The DNA of the CDR3 is TGTGCCAGCAGCCTCCGACAGGTGACGAACACTGAAGCTTTCTTT.